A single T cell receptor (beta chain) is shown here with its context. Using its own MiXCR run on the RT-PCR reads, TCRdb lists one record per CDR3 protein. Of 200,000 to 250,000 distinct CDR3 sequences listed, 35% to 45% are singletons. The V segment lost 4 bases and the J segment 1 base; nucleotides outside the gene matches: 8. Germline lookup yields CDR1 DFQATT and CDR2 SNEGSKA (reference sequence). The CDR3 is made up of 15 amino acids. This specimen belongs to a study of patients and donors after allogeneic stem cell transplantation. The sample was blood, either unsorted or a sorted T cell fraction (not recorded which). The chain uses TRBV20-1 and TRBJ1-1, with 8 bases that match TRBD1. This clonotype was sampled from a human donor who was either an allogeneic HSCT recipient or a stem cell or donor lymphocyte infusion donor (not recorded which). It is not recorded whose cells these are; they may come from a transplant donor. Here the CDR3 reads CSATKSGTGNTEAFF. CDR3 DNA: TGCAGTGCTACAAAGTCCGGGACAGGGAACACTGAAGCTTTCTTT.